A single sample gave rise to the 21 T cell receptor beta chains below, sequenced in a study of Ad26.COV2.S vaccination and SARS-CoV-2 variants. Only in-frame clones appear in the TCRdb table, and some are missing; sequencing was by immunoSEQ multiplex PCR. The data show about 350,000 clones, with about 92% seen just once and roughly 3.9% held by the top ten. Specimen: peripheral blood, collected after recovery from COVID-19. The receptors come from a human donor who had recovered from COVID-19.

This chain connects TRBV11-3 to TRBJ1-1, with 7 nucleotides matching TRBD1. This CDR3 has 14 residues. Trimming removed 1 base from V and 5 bases from J; junction bases left unmatched: 4. Germline V gene sequence: CDR1 SGHNT, CDR2 YENEEA. CDR3 residues: CASSLGQGGTEAFF. CDR3 sequence (DNA): TGTGCCAGCAGCTTAGGCCAGGGGGGTACTGAAGCTTTCTTT.

This clone appeared once. V gene TRBV5-8 combines with J gene TRBJ2-6, with D unresolved. The germline V and J ends were trimmed by 1 base and 0 bases, with 5 bases remaining between them. CDR1 and CDR2 (germline): SGHTS, YDEGEE. The CDR3 is made up of 15 amino acids. The CDR3 nucleotides are TGTGCCAGCAGCTTGTTCCGCTCTGGGGCCAACGTCCTGACTTTC. Translated, it gives CASSLFRSGANVLTF.

Concerning this clone itself: The sample carries other DNA sequences with the same CDR3. J is TRBJ2-1 and V is TRBV9, with 8 bases that match TRBD2. CDR1 SGDLS and CDR2 YYNGEE come from the germline V gene. The CDR3 runs 15 residues. Losses at the gene ends were 0 bases for V and 4 bases for J; bases not matched to a gene: 3. CDR3 sequence: CASSVAAGGYNEQFF. Here the CDR3 DNA reads TGTGCCAGCAGCGTAGCGGCGGGGGGTTACAATGAGCAGTTCTTC.

This clone was observed a single time. This chain connects TRBV29-1 to TRBJ1-2; TRBD1 is a possible D gene (5 bases). The CDR3 extends over 10 amino acids. Germline V gene lookup returns CDR1 SQVTM and CDR2 ANQGSEA. V was shortened by 7 bases and J by 8 bases, with 11 bases between the two germline ends. The CDR3 region has the DNA TGCAGCGCCCTGACAGACGGCTACACCTTC. Translating it yields CSALTDGYTF.

The chain combines TRBV7-9 with TRBJ1-2; D ambiguous. The ends were cut back, 1 base at V and 7 bases at J, with 19 bases in the middle. There are 16 residues in the CDR3. CDR1 is SEHNR and CDR2 is FQNEAQ in the germline V gene (reference sequence). The CDR3 protein is CASSLVGSDTFTGYTF. Here the CDR3 DNA reads TGTGCCAGCAGCTTAGTTGGGTCCGATACATTCACTGGCTACACCTTC.

The J gene is TRBJ2-5, the V gene TRBV7-6; D is ambiguous. CDR3 length equals 15 residues. With 3 bases removed from V and 0 bases from J, the gap between germline ends came to 11 bases. Germline values: CDR1 SGHVS, CDR2 FNYEAQ. The CDR3 sequence is CASSFGQNNQETQYF. DNA for the CDR3: TGTGCCAGCAGCTTTGGGCAGAACAACCAAGAGACCCAGTACTTC.

This chain joins TRBV10-3 and TRBJ2-3, with 7 bases lining up with TRBD1. From germline, CDR1 is ENHRY and CDR2 SYGVKD. The CDR3 spans 16 residues. The trim removed 4 bases at V and 4 bases at J, leaving 11 bases unmatched. The DNA for the CDR3 is TGTGCCATCAGTGTACAGGGGAAGGACGGTGCAGATACGCAGTATTTT. Amino acid sequence: CAISVQGKDGADTQYF.

The chain employs TRBV12-5 and TRBJ2-2, with 8 bases fitting TRBD2. With V trimmed by 7 bases and J by 4 bases, 5 bases remained unmatched. The CDR3 length is 14 residues. Germline loops: CDR1 LGHNT, CDR2 FRNRAP. CDR3 bases: TGTGCTAGTGAACGGGGGGGCAGCACCGGGGAGCTGTTTTTT. Its translation: CASERGGSTGELFF. Complete variable domain (other parts from reference TRBV12-5 and TRBJ2-2): DARVTQTPRHKVTEMGQEVTMRCQPILGHNTVFWYRQTMMQGLELLAYFRNRAPLDDSGMPKDRFSAEMPDATLATLKIQPSEPRDSAVYFCASERGGSTGELFFGEGSRLTVL.

The CDR3 DNA sequence: TGTGCCAGCAGCCAAGGGACTAGCGGGTTGACCTACAATGAGCAGTTCTTC. It translates to CASSQGTSGLTYNEQFF. The genes are TRBV3-1 (or the pseudogene TRBV3-2) and TRBJ2-1; 11 bases line up with TRBD2. Germline V gene sequence: CDR1 LGHDT, CDR2 YNNKEL (reference sequence). V lost 1 base to trimming and J lost 2 bases; unmatched junction nucleotides: 4. The CDR3 sequence is 17 residues long.

The chain carries TRBV6-5 and TRBJ1-6; tentatively, D is TRBD1 (5 bases). The length of the CDR3 is 12 residues. CDR1 and CDR2 from the germline V gene are MNHEY and SVGAGI. The V and J ends lost 7 bases and 10 bases respectively, with 11 bases between them. The DNA of the CDR3 is TGTGCCAGCAAGAGGGGAAACTCACCCCTCCACTTT. It is translated as CASKRGNSPLHF.

CDR3 loop: CSASGDRLYEQYF. CDR3 nucleotide sequence: TGCAGTGCTAGTGGGGACAGGCTTTACGAGCAGTACTTC. J is TRBJ2-7 and V is TRBV20-1; 8 positions match TRBD1. Unmatched junction bases numbered 5, after V lost 3 bases and J lost 4 bases. The germline V gene has CDR1 DFQATT and CDR2 SNEGSKA (reference sequence). The CDR3 sequence is 13 residues long.

This chain connects TRBV19 to TRBJ2-1, with TRBD1 matching 7 bases. With V trimmed by 1 base and J by 3 bases, 3 bases remained unmatched. CDR1 LNHDA and CDR2 SQIVND come from the germline V gene (reference sequence). CDR3 length: 15 amino acids. The CDR3 region has the DNA TGTGCCAGTAGTATAGGAGGGGGCGGCTACAATGAGCAGTTCTTC. It codes for CASSIGGGGYNEQFF.

The chain is built from TRBV5-6 and TRBJ1-1; D is ambiguous. CDR1 and CDR2 from the germline V gene are SGHDT and YYEEEE. CDR3 length: 14 residues. V was pared by 0 bases and J by 4 bases, with 10 bases between. The chain's CDR3 is CASSLEGRSTEAFF. The CDR3 DNA follows: TGTGCCAGCAGCTTGGAAGGGAGAAGCACTGAAGCTTTCTTT. Full variable domain (missing parts from reference TRBV5-6 and TRBJ1-1): DAGVTQSPTHLIKTRGQQVTLRCSPKSGHDTVSWYQQALGQGPQFIFQYYEEEERQRGNFPDRFSGHQFPNYSSELNVNALLLGDSALYLCASSLEGRSTEAFFGQGTRLTVV.

The chain joins TRBV5-1 to TRBJ2-2, with no clear D. The CDR3 has 13 residues. CDR1 is SGHRS and CDR2 is YFSETQ in the germline V gene. Trimming left V 4 bases short and J 8 bases short, with 12 bases between. CDR3 region: CASSADFAGELFF. The CDR3 bases are TGCGCCAGCAGCGCCGACTTTGCGGGGGAGCTGTTTTTT.

V gene TRBV27 combines with J gene TRBJ2-5, with TRBD2 matching 8 bases. Germline V CDR1 and CDR2: MNHEY, SMNVEV (reference sequence). The V and J ends lost 6 bases and 4 bases, in that order; junction bases with no gene match: 4. The CDR3 covers 13 residues. CDR3 sequence: CASSWTSTETQYF. In DNA, the CDR3 is TGTGCCAGCAGCTGGACTAGCACAGAGACCCAGTACTTC.

The V gene is TRBV6-5, the J gene TRBJ1-5; weak D call: TRBD1 (5 bases). The length of the CDR3 is 15 residues. Between the trimmed V and J ends, which lost 6 bases and 0 bases, there was a span of 12 bases. Per germline, CDR1 MNHEY and CDR2 SVGAGI. The CDR3 nucleotides read TGTGCCAGCAGCCACCAGGGCTATAGCAATCAGCCCCAGCATTTT. Protein product: CASSHQGYSNQPQHF.

The genes are TRBV5-1 and TRBJ1-1; TRBD1 might be the D (6 bases). V was pared by 0 bases and J by 5 bases, with 11 bases between. Per germline, CDR1 SGHRS and CDR2 YFSETQ. This CDR3 has 14 residues. The CDR3 loop reads CASSLDQGITEAFF. CDR3 coding DNA: TGCGCCAGCAGCTTGGACCAGGGGATTACTGAAGCTTTCTTT.

The chain couples TRBV5-4 to TRBJ2-1; D possibly uses TRBD1 or TRBD2 (5 bases each). The CDR3 is 16 residues long. Germline lookup yields CDR1 SGHNT and CDR2 YYREEE (reference sequence). The V gene lost 4 bases and the J gene lost 3 bases, with 17 bases spanning the gap. This chain's CDR3 is CASSIDGRGRYNEQFF. CDR3 in DNA: TGTGCCAGCAGCATCGACGGTCGGGGACGCTACAATGAGCAGTTCTTC. The complete variable domain, with remaining parts taken from reference TRBV5-4 and TRBJ2-1, reads ETGVTQSPTHLIKTRGQQVTLRCSSQSGHNTVSWYQQALGQGPQFIFQYYREEENGRGNFPPRFSGLQFPNYSSELNVNALELDDSALYLCASSIDGRGRYNEQFFGPGTRLTVL.

In DNA form, the CDR3 reads TGTGCCAGCAGCGCGGATGACAGACCCTATGGCTACACCTTC. Encoded protein: CASSADDRPYGYTF. The chain recombines TRBV7-9 with TRBJ1-2, with D possibly matching TRBD1 (5 bases). CDR1 and CDR2 from the germline V gene are SEHNR and FQNEAQ (reference sequence). V was pared by 5 bases and J by 4 bases, with 14 bases between. This CDR3 has 14 amino acids.

This clone was seen once. This chain connects TRBV7-9 to TRBJ1-1; possible D gene TRBD1, 5 bases. Trimming took 1 base from V and 0 from J, leaving 9 bases between them. This CDR3 has 15 residues. Germline CDR1 and CDR2: SEHNR and FQNEAQ (reference sequence). Here the CDR3 reads CASSLVTGMNTEAFF. The DNA of the CDR3 is TGTGCCAGCAGCTTAGTTACAGGAATGAACACTGAAGCTTTCTTT. Together with reference TRBV7-9 and TRBJ1-1, the CDR3 gives the full variable domain: DTGVSQNPRHKITKRGQNVTFRCDPISEHNRLYWYRQTLGQGPEFLTYFQNEAQLEKSRLLSDRFSAERPKGSFSTLEIQRTEQGDSAMYLCASSLVTGMNTEAFFGQGTRLTVV.

The CDR3, as DNA: TGTGCCAGCAGCCATCCGACTAGCGGGGGGGCCCCAGATACGCAGTATTTT. Translating it yields CASSHPTSGGAPDTQYF. The gene calls are TRBV6-2 or TRBV6-3 and TRBJ2-3, with 14 bases matching TRBD2. Germline trimming cut 6 bases from V and 4 bases from J; bases unmatched to any gene: 9. Germline-derived CDR1 and CDR2 are MNHEY and SVGEGT. The CDR3 consists of 17 residues.